Each of the 26 T cell receptor beta chains below was sequenced from the same sample in a study of blood T cell repertoires in COVID-19. Assay: immunoSEQ multiplex PCR; the TCRdb copy retains only in-frame clones and omits some. This sample has about 200,000 clones, with roughly nine tenths found just once. Material: peripheral blood. These receptor sequences come from a man in his 60s who had recovered from COVID-19.

The rearrangement uses TRBV5-1 and TRBJ2-2; D gene ambiguous. The length of the CDR3 is 13 residues. Germline V CDR1 and CDR2: SGHRS, YFSETQ. Trimming stripped 3 bases from V and 5 bases from J, with 8 bases between. CDR3 amino acids: CASSYIVTGELFF. The CDR3 bases are TGCGCCAGCAGCTATATAGTGACCGGGGAGCTGTTTTTT.

The CDR3 loop is CARAGPGVYNEQFF. DNA of the CDR3: TGTGCCCGGGCAGGTCCAGGCGTCTACAATGAGCAGTTCTTC. J is TRBJ2-1 and V is TRBV30; D not resolved. V was cut by 8 bases and J by 3 bases, with 17 bases left in between. CDR1 and CDR2 from the germline V gene are GTSNPN and SVGIG (reference sequence). This CDR3 comprises 14 residues.

The chain links TRBV5-5 to TRBJ2-5; TRBD2 matches at 7 bases. The CDR3 length is 14 residues. Germline values: CDR1 SGHKS, CDR2 YYEKEE (reference sequence). V was pared by 3 bases and J by 1 base, with 3 bases of the junction left unmatched. The DNA for the CDR3 is TGTGCCAGCAGCTGGGGGACTACCCAAGAGACCCAGTACTTC. Protein: CASSWGTTQETQYF. The entire variable domain, with the rest obtained from reference TRBV5-5 and TRBJ2-5, is as follows: DAGVTQSPTHLIKTRGQQVTLRCSPISGHKSVSWYQQVLGQGPQFIFQYYEKEERGRGNFPDRFSARQFPNYSSELNVNALLLGDSALYLCASSWGTTQETQYFGPGTRLLVL.

This clone was found a few times. CDR3 region: CATSAGAGETQYF. The CDR3 nucleotides read TGTGCCACCTCAGCGGGGGCGGGGGAGACCCAGTACTTC. The V and J genes are TRBV11-2 and TRBJ2-5, with 8 bases matching TRBD2. Unmatched junction bases numbered 9, after V lost 10 bases and J lost 5 bases. The germline V gene has CDR1 SGHAT and CDR2 FQNNGV. The CDR3 spans 13 residues.

The chain links TRBV15 to TRBJ1-5; weak D call: TRBD1 (6 bases). CDR3 length equals 16 residues. Germline V lookup: CDR1 LNHNV, CDR2 YYDKDF (reference sequence). The V end lost 0 bases, the J end lost 4 bases, and 13 bases lay between the germline ends. Here the CDR3 DNA reads TGTGCCACCAGCAGAGATCACAGGGCAGCAAATCAGCCCCAGCATTTT. Translation gives CATSRDHRAANQPQHF.

Here the CDR3 reads CATSPTPQGFDSPLHF. CDR3 nucleotide sequence: TGTGCCACCAGCCCAACACCCCAGGGTTTTGATTCACCCCTCCACTTT. The J gene is TRBJ1-6, the V gene TRBV24-1, with TRBD1 as a possible D gene (5 bases). The CDR3 is made up of 16 amino acids. The V gene lost 7 bases and the J gene lost 8 bases, with 20 bases spanning the gap. Per germline, CDR1 KGHDR and CDR2 SFDVKD.

The chain employs TRBV14 and TRBJ2-1; D unresolved. Germline values: CDR1 SGHDN, CDR2 FVKESK. V was clipped by 4 bases and J by 2 bases, with 12 bases between them. The CDR3 sequence is 15 residues long. The CDR3 loop reads CASSPTVRPYNEQFF. The CDR3 DNA reads TGTGCCAGCAGCCCAACGGTGAGGCCCTACAATGAGCAGTTCTTC.

The chain uses TRBV6-1 and TRBJ1-4, with a weak D call TRBD1 (5 bases). The ends were cut back, 8 bases at V and 7 bases at J, with 17 bases in the middle. Germline V gene sequence: CDR1 MNHNS, CDR2 SASEGT. This CDR3 contains 14 residues. CDR3 sequence (DNA): TGTGCCAGCCTACTGACGGGGGGAGGTGAAAAACTGTTTTTT. This encodes CASLLTGGGEKLFF.

This chain joins TRBV6-2 or TRBV6-3 and TRBJ2-7; tentatively, D is TRBD1 (5 bases). CDR1 and CDR2 (germline): MNHEY, SVGEGT. V was clipped by 4 bases and J by 7 bases, with 11 bases between them. The CDR3 covers 12 residues. The CDR3 DNA is TGTGCCAGCAGTTCCATCAGGGCAGAGCAGTACTTC. It yields the protein CASSSIRAEQYF.

This sequence joins TRBV2 and TRBJ1-5; TRBD1 agrees at 9 bases. CDR1 SNHLY and CDR2 FYNNEI come from the germline V gene. The V gene end was trimmed by 7 bases and the J gene end by 4 bases; junction bases not matched to a gene: 8. This CDR3 has 15 residues. The CDR3 region is CASKGQGIWNQPQHF. The CDR3 DNA is TGTGCCAGCAAGGGACAGGGTATATGGAATCAGCCCCAGCATTTT.

The gene calls are TRBV19 and TRBJ1-5; possible D gene TRBD1, 5 bases. The CDR3 is 14 amino acids. The V end lost 6 bases, the J end lost 5 bases, and 14 bases lay between the germline ends. Germline loops: CDR1 LNHDA, CDR2 SQIVND (reference sequence). For the CDR3, the DNA is TGTGCCAGTAGGGGGGACGGGAGAGATCAGCCCCAGCATTTT. Amino acid sequence: CASRGDGRDQPQHF. Full variable domain (outside the CDR3, taken from reference TRBV19 and TRBJ1-5): DGGITQSPKYLFRKEGQNVTLSCEQNLNHDAMYWYRQDPGQGLRLIYYSQIVNDFQKGDIAEGYSVSREKKESFPLTVTSAQKNPTAFYLCASRGDGRDQPQHFGDGTRLSIL.

This chain connects TRBV6-5 to TRBJ2-7, with TRBD1 identical over 9 bases. There are 14 residues in the CDR3. J lost 5 bases, V lost 6 bases, and 8 bases had no gene match. Looked up from germline, CDR1 is MNHEY and CDR2 is SVGAGI. The CDR3 bases are TGTGCCAGCAGAACCGGGACAGGGAGGGACGAGCAGTACTTC. It yields the protein CASRTGTGRDEQYF.

V and J are TRBV6-6 and TRBJ2-5; D might be TRBD2 (7 bases). The CDR3 has 16 amino acids. The V end lost 5 bases, the J end lost 2 bases, and 18 bases lay between the germline ends. The germline gives CDR1 MNHNY, CDR2 SVGAGI (reference sequence). CDR3 region: CASSGRGRGDQETQYF. The CDR3 DNA sequence: TGTGCCAGCAGTGGGAGGGGCAGGGGTGATCAAGAGACCCAGTACTTC.

V is TRBV11-2 and J is TRBJ1-1, with D possibly being TRBD1 (6 bases). CDR3 size: 16 residues. The V end lost 1 base, the J end lost 0 bases, and 12 bases lay between the germline ends. CDR1 and CDR2 (germline): SGHAT, FQNNGV. The CDR3 is CASSLGWGRVNTEAFF. CDR3 bases: TGTGCCAGCAGCTTAGGTTGGGGGCGGGTGAACACTGAAGCTTTCTTT.

The chain combines TRBV5-1 with TRBJ1-2; D not resolved. There are 16 residues in the CDR3. From germline, CDR1 is SGHRS and CDR2 YFSETQ. V dropped 0 bases and J dropped 0 bases, with 12 bases sitting between them. In DNA, the CDR3 is TGCGCCAGCAGCTTGGGCGCCGCGGAAGCTAACTATGGCTACACCTTC. Translation: CASSLGAAEANYGYTF.

The CDR3 here is CSVEEGQRGYGYTF. The CDR3 DNA sequence: TGCAGCGTTGAAGAAGGGCAGCGGGGCTATGGCTACACCTTC. This chain connects TRBV29-1 to TRBJ1-2, with D unresolved. The V and J ends lost 0 bases and 4 bases respectively, with 12 bases between them. Germline loops: CDR1 SQVTM, CDR2 ANQGSEA. This CDR3 region has 14 residues.

The J gene is TRBJ2-6, the V gene TRBV5-4; perhaps TRBD2 as D (6 bases). This CDR3 has 15 residues. Trimming took off 4 bases at V and 4 bases at J, with 12 bases between the two ends. CDR1 and CDR2 (germline): SGHNT, YYREEE (reference sequence). CDR3 sequence reads: CASSVRGAGANVLTF. CDR3 in DNA: TGTGCCAGCAGCGTTCGCGGGGCCGGGGCCAACGTCCTGACTTTC.

V is TRBV19 and J is TRBJ1-1, with 8 bases lining up with TRBD1. The trim removed 6 bases at V and 4 bases at J, leaving 13 bases unmatched. Germline assignment: CDR1 LNHDA and CDR2 SQIVND (reference sequence). This CDR3 is built from 16 residues. CDR3 sequence: CASSGPGTGAGTEAFF. The DNA of the CDR3 is TGTGCCAGTAGCGGTCCCGGGACAGGCGCGGGCACTGAAGCTTTCTTT. The full variable domain, in which reference TRBV19 and TRBJ1-1 provide the parts outside the CDR3, is DGGITQSPKYLFRKEGQNVTLSCEQNLNHDAMYWYRQDPGQGLRLIYYSQIVNDFQKGDIAEGYSVSREKKESFPLTVTSAQKNPTAFYLCASSGPGTGAGTEAFFGQGTRLTVV.

This clone was counted a single time. V usage is TRBV5-1 and J usage is TRBJ1-5, with 7 bases fitting TRBD1. Germline values: CDR1 SGHRS, CDR2 YFSETQ. The CDR3 is made up of 17 amino acids. The V and J ends lost 0 bases and 2 bases, in that order; junction bases with no gene match: 8. Here the CDR3 reads CASSLASTGSGNQPQHF. CDR3 sequence (DNA): TGCGCCAGCAGCTTGGCCTCGACAGGGAGTGGCAATCAGCCCCAGCATTTT.

The CDR3 DNA follows: TGTGCCAGCAGTCTAGATGGCGGAGCTGAAGCTTTCTTT. Amino acids: CASSLDGGAEAFF. The rearrangement uses TRBV12-3 or TRBV12-4 and TRBJ1-1; D is unresolved. This CDR3 comprises 13 residues. V gave up 5 bases and J gave up 6 bases, with 13 bases separating them.

This clone was found once. The chain couples TRBV19 to TRBJ2-7; no definite D call. The CDR3 loop spans 12 amino acids. Trimming cost V 5 bases and J 2 bases, with 7 bases left between them. The germline gives CDR1 LNHDA, CDR2 SQIVND (reference sequence). This chain's CDR3 is CASSSHPYEQYF. DNA for the CDR3: TGTGCCAGTAGTTCACACCCCTACGAGCAGTACTTC. Filled out from reference TRBV19 and TRBJ2-7, the complete variable domain reads DGGITQSPKYLFRKEGQNVTLSCEQNLNHDAMYWYRQDPGQGLRLIYYSQIVNDFQKGDIAEGYSVSREKKESFPLTVTSAQKNPTAFYLCASSSHPYEQYFGPGTRLTVT.

The chain couples TRBV3-1 (or the pseudogene TRBV3-2) to TRBJ2-3; 11 bases map to TRBD2. V dropped 3 bases and J dropped 4; count of bases not matched to a gene: 3. Per germline, CDR1 LGHDT and CDR2 YNNKEL (reference sequence). The CDR3 sequence is 15 residues long. The CDR3 reads CASSHLAGGADTQYF. Written as DNA, the CDR3 is TGTGCCAGCAGCCACTTAGCGGGGGGGGCAGATACGCAGTATTTT.

The chain has TRBV9 and TRBJ2-5; D unresolved. This CDR3 is built from 16 residues. V was cut by 0 bases and J by 6 bases, with 18 bases left in between. CDR1 is SGDLS, CDR2 YYNGEE, per germline. The CDR3, as DNA: TGTGCCAGCAGCGTAGGTCCCCCTTCCCTTGTCCAGACCCAGTACTTC. Translated: CASSVGPPSLVQTQYF. Supplemented by reference TRBV9 and TRBJ2-5, the full variable domain reads DSGVTQTPKHLITATGQRVTLRCSPRSGDLSVYWYQQSLDQGLQFLIQYYNGEERAKGNILERFSAQQFPDLHSELNLSSLELGDSALYFCASSVGPPSLVQTQYFGPGTRLLVL.

V and J are TRBV15 and TRBJ2-7, with D possibly matching TRBD2 (5 bases). This CDR3 spans 13 amino acids. The germline V gene has CDR1 LNHNV and CDR2 YYDKDF (reference sequence). Trimming pared 3 bases from V and 3 bases from J, leaving 9 bases between. DNA of the CDR3: TGTGCCACCAGCAGTGTCCGGGACTACGAGCAGTACTTC. This translates into CATSSVRDYEQYF.

This rearrangement joins TRBV27 to TRBJ2-7; 7 bases agree with TRBD1. Germline CDR1 reads MNHEY; CDR2 reads SMNVEV (reference sequence). V dropped 3 bases and J dropped 3; count of bases not matched to a gene: 5. The CDR3 totals 14 residues. The CDR3 coding sequence is TGTGCCAGCAGTTTCCGGGCAGGGGGCTACGAGCAGTACTTC. It yields the protein CASSFRAGGYEQYF.

The chain uses TRBV6-5 and TRBJ1-2; no clear D. Trimming cost V 7 bases and J 4 bases, with 16 bases left between them. CDR3 length equals 14 residues. Germline CDR1 and CDR2: MNHEY and SVGAGI. CDR3 residues: CASTREELSYGYTF. The CDR3 bases are TGTGCCAGCACCAGAGAGGAGCTATCCTATGGCTACACCTTC.